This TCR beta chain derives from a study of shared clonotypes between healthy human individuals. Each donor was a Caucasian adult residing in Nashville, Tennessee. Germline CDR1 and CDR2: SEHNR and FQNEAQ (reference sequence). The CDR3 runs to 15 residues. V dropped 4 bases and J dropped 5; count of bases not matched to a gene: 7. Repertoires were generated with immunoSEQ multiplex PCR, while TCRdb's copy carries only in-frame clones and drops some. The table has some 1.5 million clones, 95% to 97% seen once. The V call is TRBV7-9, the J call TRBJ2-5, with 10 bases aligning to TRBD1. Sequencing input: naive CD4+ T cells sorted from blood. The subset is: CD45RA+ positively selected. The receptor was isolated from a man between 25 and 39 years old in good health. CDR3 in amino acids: CASSWGDRGGETQYF. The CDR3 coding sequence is TGTGCCAGCAGCTGGGGGGACAGGGGAGGCGAGACCCAGTACTTC.